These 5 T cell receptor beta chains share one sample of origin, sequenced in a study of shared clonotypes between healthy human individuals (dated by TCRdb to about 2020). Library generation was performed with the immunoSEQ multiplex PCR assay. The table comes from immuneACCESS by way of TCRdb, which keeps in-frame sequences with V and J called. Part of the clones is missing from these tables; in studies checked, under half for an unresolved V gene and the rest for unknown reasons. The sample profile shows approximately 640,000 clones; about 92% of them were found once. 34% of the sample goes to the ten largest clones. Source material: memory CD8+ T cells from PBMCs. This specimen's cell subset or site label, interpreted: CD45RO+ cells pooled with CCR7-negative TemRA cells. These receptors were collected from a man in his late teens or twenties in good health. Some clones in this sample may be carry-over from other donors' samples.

CDR3 bases: TGTGCCAGCAGTGATAGGTCTGAAGCTTTCTTT. It specifies CASSDRSEAFF. J is TRBJ1-1 and V is TRBV6-1; D unclear. Trimming shortened V by 3 bases and J by 6 bases, and 5 bases separated the two germline ends. The CDR3 has 11 amino acids. The germline V gene has CDR1 MNHNS and CDR2 SASEGT.

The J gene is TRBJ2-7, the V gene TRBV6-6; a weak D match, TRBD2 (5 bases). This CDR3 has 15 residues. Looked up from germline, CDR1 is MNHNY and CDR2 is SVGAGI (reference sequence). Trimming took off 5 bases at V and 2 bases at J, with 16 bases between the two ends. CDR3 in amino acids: CASSPPRGRTYEQYF. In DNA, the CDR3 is TGTGCCAGCAGTCCCCCCCGGGGTCGGACCTACGAGCAGTACTTC.

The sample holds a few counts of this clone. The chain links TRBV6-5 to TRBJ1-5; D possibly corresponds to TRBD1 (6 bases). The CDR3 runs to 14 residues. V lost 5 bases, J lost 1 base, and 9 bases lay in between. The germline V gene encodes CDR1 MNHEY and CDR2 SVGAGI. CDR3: CASSTGQSNQPQHF. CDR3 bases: TGTGCCAGCAGTACAGGGCAAAGCAATCAGCCCCAGCATTTT.

The CDR3 DNA follows: TGCGCCAGCAGCCAAGATCTTCAGTGGGATACGCAGTATTTT. Protein product: CASSQDLQWDTQYF. This rearrangement joins TRBV4-3 to TRBJ2-3; D gene ambiguous. V shed 0 bases and J shed 6 bases, with 10 bases lying between them. Germline lookup yields CDR1 LGHNA and CDR2 YSLEER. The CDR3 contains 14 residues.

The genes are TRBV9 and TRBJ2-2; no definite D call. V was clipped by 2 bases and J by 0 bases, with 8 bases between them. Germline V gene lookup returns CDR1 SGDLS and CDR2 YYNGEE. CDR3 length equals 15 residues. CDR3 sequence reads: CASSVTDANTGELFF. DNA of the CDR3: TGTGCCAGCAGCGTTACCGACGCGAACACCGGGGAGCTGTTTTTT. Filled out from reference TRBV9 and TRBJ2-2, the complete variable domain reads DSGVTQTPKHLITATGQRVTLRCSPRSGDLSVYWYQQSLDQGLQFLIQYYNGEERAKGNILERFSAQQFPDLHSELNLSSLELGDSALYFCASSVTDANTGELFFGEGSRLTVL.